The 25 T cell receptor beta chains below all came from one sample that was sequenced in a study of blood T cells in healthy people across ages. Alongside a J-beta primer mix, a sample-barcoded 5' primer served in a second PCR lasting roughly 6 to 11 cycles. TCRdb fed the 5' RACE reads into MiXCR, producing one record per CDR3 protein. The sample shows 700,000 or so distinct CDR3 sequences, less than 45% of them seen only once. Sequencing input: blood. Source of these receptors: a man at least 80 years old in good health.

CDR3 DNA: TGTGCCAGCAGCTACTCGGACACCGGGGAGCTGTTTTTT. Translated: CASSYSDTGELFF. This chain joins TRBV5-5 and TRBJ2-2; D call uncertain. Trimming cost V 3 bases and J 3 bases, with 6 bases left between them. The germline V gene encodes CDR1 SGHKS and CDR2 YYEKEE (reference sequence). The CDR3 has 13 amino acids.

This sequence joins TRBV28 and TRBJ1-1; D gene uncertain. V was pared by 5 bases and J by 1 base, with 11 bases between. CDR3 length: 14 amino acids. Germline V lookup: CDR1 MDHEN, CDR2 SYDVKM. The CDR3 DNA sequence: TGTGCCAGCAGTCCCCACAAGGGGAACACTGAAGCTTTCTTT. Residues: CASSPHKGNTEAFF.

This clonotype was observed a few times. CDR3: CASSLDWTAEKLFF. CDR3 nucleotides: TGTGCCAGCAGCTTAGATTGGACAGCTGAAAAACTGTTTTTT. The V gene is TRBV7-9, the J gene TRBJ1-4; D might be TRBD1 (6 bases). The CDR3 runs to 14 residues. Trimming pared 1 base from V and 7 bases from J, leaving 10 bases between. CDR1 is SEHNR and CDR2 is FQNEAQ in the germline V gene (reference sequence).

The V and J genes are TRBV20-1 and TRBJ2-7, with a possible D match to TRBD2 (5 bases). This CDR3 is 16 amino acids long. The V and J ends lost 0 bases and 1 base respectively, with 16 bases between them. Germline loops: CDR1 DFQATT, CDR2 SNEGSKA (reference sequence). In DNA, the CDR3 is TGCAGTGCTAGAGATTCAGGAGGCCAGTTATCCTACGAGCAGTACTTC. It translates to CSARDSGGQLSYEQYF.

The chain combines TRBV15 with TRBJ1-1, with 9 bases identical to TRBD1. The V and J ends lost 4 bases and 7 bases, in that order; junction bases with no gene match: 13. This CDR3 is 16 amino acids long. Germline V gene sequence: CDR1 LNHNV, CDR2 YYDKDF (reference sequence). This chain's CDR3 is CATSKKPTGGPYEAFF. The CDR3 DNA is TGTGCCACCAGCAAGAAACCTACAGGGGGCCCCTATGAAGCTTTCTTT.

V is TRBV7-3 and J is TRBJ2-3; TRBD2 aligns across 14 bases. CDR3 length: 16 amino acids. V gave up 4 bases and J gave up 4 bases; unmatched junction bases: 4. Germline values: CDR1 SGHTA, CDR2 FQGTGA. The CDR3 sequence: CASSSGLAGESDTQYF. For the CDR3, the DNA is TGTGCCAGCAGCTCGGGACTAGCGGGAGAGTCAGATACGCAGTATTTT.

The rearrangement joins TRBV9 to TRBJ2-3; 11 bases are a match to TRBD2. The junction had 12 bases not matched to a gene; V was cut back by 1 base and J by 5 bases. This CDR3 spans 18 amino acids. Germline CDR1 and CDR2: SGDLS and YYNGEE. CDR3 DNA sequence: TGTGCCAGCAGCGTAACTGGTAGCGGGGGGGGTTATGGAGATACGCAGTATTTT. Translating gives CASSVTGSGGGYGDTQYF.

In this sample, this clonotype turned up a few times. The genes are TRBV6-5 and TRBJ1-6, with 10 bases identical to TRBD1. After removal of 1 base from V and 9 bases from J, the junction contained 0 bases not matched to a gene. The CDR3 has 14 residues. The germline V gene encodes CDR1 MNHEY and CDR2 SVGAGI. The CDR3, as DNA: TGTGCCAGCAGTTACTGGACAGGGGGTTCACCCCTCCACTTT. Translated: CASSYWTGGSPLHF.

The genes are TRBV9 and TRBJ2-5; no definite D call. Germline CDR1 is SGDLS and CDR2 is YYNGEE. The V and J ends lost 4 bases and 0 bases respectively, with 10 bases between them. This CDR3 comprises 14 residues. CDR3 nucleotides: TGTGCCAGCAGCACCACACAAAACCAAGAGACCCAGTACTTC. This encodes CASSTTQNQETQYF.

The V and J genes are TRBV2 and TRBJ2-7; D is perhaps TRBD1 or TRBD2 (5 bases each). V was clipped by 6 bases and J by 1 base, with 13 bases between them. CDR1 SNHLY and CDR2 FYNNEI come from the germline V gene. The CDR3 contains 14 residues. CDR3 amino acids: CASRGTYRSYEQYF. CDR3 coding DNA: TGTGCCAGCAGGGGGACCTATCGATCCTACGAGCAGTACTTC.

The chain links TRBV11-3 to TRBJ2-5; D perhaps matches TRBD2 (6 bases). Germline CDR1 is SGHNT and CDR2 is YENEEA. The V end was cut by 8 bases, the J end by 2 bases, with 15 bases between. CDR3 length equals 14 residues. CDR3: CASCRRGSQETQYF. CDR3 in DNA: TGTGCCAGCTGCCGACGGGGGAGTCAAGAGACCCAGTACTTC.

The chain employs TRBV3-1 and TRBJ2-1; TRBD1 matches at 7 bases. The CDR3 runs 15 residues. After removal of 1 base from V and 8 bases from J, the junction contained 8 bases not matched to a gene. Germline values: CDR1 LGHDT, CDR2 YNNKEL (reference sequence). For the CDR3, the DNA is TGTGCCAGCAGCCAAGTATTCGACAGGGCCGATGAGCAGTTCTTC. Its translation is CASSQVFDRADEQFF.

V is TRBV3-1 and J is TRBJ1-5; the match to TRBD1 covers 7 bases. V lost 0 bases to trimming and J lost 5 bases; unmatched junction nucleotides: 4. Germline assignment: CDR1 LGHDT and CDR2 YNNKEL (reference sequence). This CDR3 has 15 amino acids. CDR3 DNA: TGTGCCAGCAGCCAAGAACAGGGGAGGGATCAGCCCCAGCATTTT. Its protein product is CASSQEQGRDQPQHF. Full variable domain (missing parts from reference TRBV3-1 and TRBJ1-5): DTAVSQTPKYLVTQMGNDKSIKCEQNLGHDTMYWYKQDSKKFLKIMFSYNNKELIINETVPNRFSPKSPDKAHLNLHINSLELGDSAVYFCASSQEQGRDQPQHFGDGTRLSIL.

This clonotype was recorded many times. The chain combines TRBV9 with TRBJ2-3, with TRBD2 matching 11 bases. Germline CDR1 and CDR2: SGDLS and YYNGEE. V lost 5 bases, J lost 5 bases, and 4 bases stayed unmatched. This CDR3 has 14 amino acids. The CDR3 coding sequence is TGTGCCAGCAGGGCAGGACTAGCGGGAGATACGCAGTATTTT. Its translation: CASRAGLAGDTQYF.

In regard to this clonotype: One end of the junction varies from germline; a read error may be responsible. This chain connects TRBV14 to TRBJ2-1; 9 nucleotides agree with TRBD2. Germline CDR1 reads SGHDN; CDR2 reads FVKESK. The CDR3 is 15 residues long. This CDR3 reads CASSQARGTSTEQFF. CDR3 DNA sequence: TGTGCCAGTAGCCAAGCCCGGGGGACTAGCACCGAGCAGTTCTTC. Filled out from reference TRBV14 and TRBJ2-1, the complete variable domain reads EAGVTQFPSHSVIEKGQTVTLRCDPISGHDNLYWYRRVMGKEIKFLLHFVKESKQDESGMPNNRFLAERTGGTYSTLKVQPAELEDSGVYFCASSQARGTSTEQFFGPGTRLTVL.

The chain employs TRBV4-2 and TRBJ1-2, with 11 nucleotides matching TRBD1. The length of the CDR3 is 19 residues. Germline CDR1 LGHNA, CDR2 YNFKEQ. Unmatched junction bases numbered 19, after V lost 6 bases and J lost 4 bases. The CDR3 region has the DNA TGTGCCAGCAGTGAAGATCGCCAGGACAGGGGGCTTACCGGCTATGGCTACACCTTC. Its protein product is CASSEDRQDRGLTGYGYTF.

There are a few counts of this clonotype. V gene TRBV2 combines with J gene TRBJ2-4; TRBD1 agrees at 10 bases. Germline CDR1 reads SNHLY; CDR2 reads FYNNEI. CDR3 size: 15 residues. With 7 bases clipped from V and 5 bases from J, the junction kept 8 bases outside the gene matches. CDR3 protein: CASKSGTGDENIQYF. For the CDR3, the DNA is TGTGCCAGCAAATCTGGGACAGGGGACGAAAACATTCAGTACTTC.

This clonotype was observed a handful of times. The chain carries TRBV11-3 and TRBJ2-5; 8 bases are shared with TRBD1. This CDR3 is 15 amino acids long. The V gene's germline CDR1 is SGHNT and CDR2 YENEEA. Unmatched junction bases numbered 5, after V lost 1 base and J lost 4 bases. The CDR3 DNA reads as TGTGCCAGCAGCTTAGGGACAGGGTCATTAGAGACCCAGTACTTC. Protein: CASSLGTGSLETQYF.

This clonotype was counted between two and nine times. The chain links TRBV27 to TRBJ2-2; either TRBD1 or TRBD2 may fit D (6 bases each). V lost 10 bases and J 4 bases, leaving 16 bases between the germline ends. Germline-derived CDR1 and CDR2 are MNHEY and SMNVEV (reference sequence). This CDR3 is built from 14 residues. The CDR3 sequence is CATSTRGPTGELFF. The CDR3 DNA reads as TGTGCCACCTCGACCCGGGGGCCCACCGGGGAGCTGTTTTTT.

This clonotype was seen repeatedly, ten times or more. The gene calls are TRBV5-5 and TRBJ2-3; TRBD2 agrees at 9 bases. There are 18 residues in the CDR3. Germline lookup yields CDR1 SGHKS and CDR2 YYEKEE (reference sequence). V lost 2 bases, J lost 6 bases, and 16 bases stayed unmatched. CDR3 residues: CASSLRIIGGGAGDTQYF. In DNA, the CDR3 is TGTGCCAGCAGCTTAAGAATTATAGGCGGGGGGGCCGGCGATACGCAGTATTTT. Supplemented by reference TRBV5-5 and TRBJ2-3, the full variable domain reads DAGVTQSPTHLIKTRGQQVTLRCSPISGHKSVSWYQQVLGQGPQFIFQYYEKEERGRGNFPDRFSARQFPNYSSELNVNALLLGDSALYLCASSLRIIGGGAGDTQYFGPGTRLTVL.

V gene TRBV6-2 or TRBV6-3 combines with J gene TRBJ2-1; 9 bases match TRBD1. V dropped 0 bases and J dropped 9; count of bases not matched to a gene: 6. The CDR3 runs 15 residues. Germline lookup yields CDR1 MNHEY and CDR2 SVGEGT. The CDR3 DNA sequence: TGTGCCAGCAGTTACTCGGGGCGACAGGGGGGTGAGCAGTTCTTC. This codes for CASSYSGRQGGEQFF.

This rearrangement joins TRBV28 to TRBJ2-1; D is unresolved. CDR3 length: 15 amino acids. Germline CDR1 MDHEN, CDR2 SYDVKM. The V gene lost 6 bases and the J gene lost 0 bases, with 12 bases spanning the gap. The CDR3 DNA reads as TGTGCCAGCAGACCGACTCGGAGCTCCTACAATGAGCAGTTCTTC. Translation gives CASRPTRSSYNEQFF. The complete variable domain, with remaining parts taken from reference TRBV28 and TRBJ2-1, reads DVKVTQSSRYLVKRTGEKVFLECVQDMDHENMFWYRQDPGLGLRLIYFSYDVKMKEKGDIPEGYSVSREKKERFSLILESASTNQTSMYLCASRPTRSSYNEQFFGPGTRLTVL.

This clonotype was observed a handful of times. The chain's CDR3 is CASSLAISPHPYF. Here the CDR3 DNA reads TGTGCCAGCAGCTTAGCTATTTCCCCCCACCCGTACTTC. The genes are TRBV7-2 and TRBJ2-7; D is ambiguous. Trimming left V 0 bases short and J 12 bases short, with 15 bases between. The CDR3 has 13 residues. In germline, CDR1 is SGHTA, CDR2 FQGNSA.

This clonotype was seen only a few times. The rearrangement joins TRBV27 to TRBJ2-5; D assignment may be TRBD1 or TRBD2 (7 bases each). The tail of the sequence fits TRBJ2-7 better, so the J call may be wrong. Germline CDR1 MNHEY, CDR2 SMNVEV (reference sequence). The CDR3 is 15 amino acids. The CDR3 coding sequence is TGTGCCAGCAGCAGGGGGGGTGGAAAGACCTACGAGCAGTACTTC. Amino acid sequence: CASSRGGGKTYEQYF.

The chain uses TRBV18 and TRBJ2-1, with TRBD2 matching 10 bases. Losses at the gene ends were 2 bases for V and 6 bases for J; bases not matched to a gene: 4. The CDR3 has 15 residues. Per germline, CDR1 KGHSH and CDR2 LQKENI. This CDR3 is CASSPSSGRFNEQFF. The CDR3 region has the DNA TGTGCCAGCTCACCATCTAGCGGGAGATTCAATGAGCAGTTCTTC.